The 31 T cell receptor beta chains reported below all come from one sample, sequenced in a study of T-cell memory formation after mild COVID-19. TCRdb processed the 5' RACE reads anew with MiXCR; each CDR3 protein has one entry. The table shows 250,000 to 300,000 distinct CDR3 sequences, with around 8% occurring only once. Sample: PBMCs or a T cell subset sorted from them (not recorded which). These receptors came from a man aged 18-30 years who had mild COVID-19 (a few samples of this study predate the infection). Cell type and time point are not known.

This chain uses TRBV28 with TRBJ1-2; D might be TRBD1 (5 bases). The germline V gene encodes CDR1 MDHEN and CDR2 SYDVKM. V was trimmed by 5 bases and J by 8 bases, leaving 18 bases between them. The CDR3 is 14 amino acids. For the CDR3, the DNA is TGTGCCAGCAGTAACCCCAGGGAGTTACCCGGCTACACCTTC. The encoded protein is CASSNPRELPGYTF.

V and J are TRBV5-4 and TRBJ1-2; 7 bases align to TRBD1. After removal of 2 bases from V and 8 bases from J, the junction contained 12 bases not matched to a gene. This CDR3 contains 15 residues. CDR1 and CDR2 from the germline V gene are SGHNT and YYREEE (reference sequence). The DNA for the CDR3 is TGTGCCAGCAGCTTAATAAGGGGGCTAAATGTAGGCTACACCTTC. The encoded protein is CASSLIRGLNVGYTF.

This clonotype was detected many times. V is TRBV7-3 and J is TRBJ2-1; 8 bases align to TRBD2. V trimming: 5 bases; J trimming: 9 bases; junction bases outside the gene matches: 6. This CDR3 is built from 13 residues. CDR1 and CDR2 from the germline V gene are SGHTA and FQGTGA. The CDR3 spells CASSPGTRSEQFF. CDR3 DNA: TGTGCCAGCAGCCCCGGGACTAGGAGTGAGCAGTTCTTC.

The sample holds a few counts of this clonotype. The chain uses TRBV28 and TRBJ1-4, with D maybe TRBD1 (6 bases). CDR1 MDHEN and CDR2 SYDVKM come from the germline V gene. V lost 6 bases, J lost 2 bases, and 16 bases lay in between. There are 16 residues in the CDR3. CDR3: CASSSLGGGTNEKLFF. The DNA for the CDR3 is TGTGCCAGCAGCTCGTTAGGGGGAGGGACTAATGAAAAACTGTTTTTT.

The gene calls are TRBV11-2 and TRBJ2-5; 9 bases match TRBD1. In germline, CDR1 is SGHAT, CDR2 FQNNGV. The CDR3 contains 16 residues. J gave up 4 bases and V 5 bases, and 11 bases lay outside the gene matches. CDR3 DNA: TGTGCCAGCAGCAAAAGGGGACAGGGAAAGGGAGAGACCCAGTACTTC. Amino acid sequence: CASSKRGQGKGETQYF.

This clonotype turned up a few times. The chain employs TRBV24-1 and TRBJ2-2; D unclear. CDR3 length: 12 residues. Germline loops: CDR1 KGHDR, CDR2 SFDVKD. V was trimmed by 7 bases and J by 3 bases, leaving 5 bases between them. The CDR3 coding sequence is TGTGCCACCAGGGGCGACACCGGGGAGCTGTTTTTT. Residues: CATRGDTGELFF.

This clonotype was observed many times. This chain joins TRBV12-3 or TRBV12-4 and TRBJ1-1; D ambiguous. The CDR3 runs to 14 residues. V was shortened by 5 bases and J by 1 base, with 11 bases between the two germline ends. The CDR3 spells CASSEGNWNTEAFF. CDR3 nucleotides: TGTGCCAGCAGTGAGGGTAATTGGAACACTGAAGCTTTCTTT.

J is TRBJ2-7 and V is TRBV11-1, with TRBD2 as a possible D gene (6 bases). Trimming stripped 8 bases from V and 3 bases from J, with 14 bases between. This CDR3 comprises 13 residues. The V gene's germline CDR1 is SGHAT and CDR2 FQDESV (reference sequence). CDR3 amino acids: CASGSGTYYEQYV. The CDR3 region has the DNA TGTGCCAGCGGATCCGGGACTTACTACGAGCAGTACGTC.

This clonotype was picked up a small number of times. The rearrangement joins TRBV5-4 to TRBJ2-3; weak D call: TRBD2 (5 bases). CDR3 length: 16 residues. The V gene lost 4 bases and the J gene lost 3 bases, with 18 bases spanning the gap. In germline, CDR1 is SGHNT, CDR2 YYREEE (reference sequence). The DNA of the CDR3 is TGTGCCAGCAGCGATCAGGCTAAACCGGGAACAGATACGCAGTATTTT. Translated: CASSDQAKPGTDTQYF.

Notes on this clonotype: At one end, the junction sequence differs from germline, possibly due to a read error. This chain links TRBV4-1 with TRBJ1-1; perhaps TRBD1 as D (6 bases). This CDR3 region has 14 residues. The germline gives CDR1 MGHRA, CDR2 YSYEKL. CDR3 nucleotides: TGCGCCAGCAGCCCGAGGGGGGGAGTCGCTGAATCTTTCTTT. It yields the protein CASSPRGGVAESFF.

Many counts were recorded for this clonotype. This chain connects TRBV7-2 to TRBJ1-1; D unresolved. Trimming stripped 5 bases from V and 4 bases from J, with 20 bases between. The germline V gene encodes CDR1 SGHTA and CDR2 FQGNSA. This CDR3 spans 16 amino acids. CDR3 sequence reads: CASSLRPLAGGTEAFF. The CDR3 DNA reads TGTGCCAGCAGCCTCCGACCCTTGGCAGGTGGCACTGAAGCTTTCTTT.

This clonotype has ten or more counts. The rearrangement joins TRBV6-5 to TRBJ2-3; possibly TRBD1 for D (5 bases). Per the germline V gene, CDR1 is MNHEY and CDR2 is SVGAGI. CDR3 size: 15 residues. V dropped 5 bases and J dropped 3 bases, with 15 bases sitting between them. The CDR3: CASSLQDPRTDTQYF. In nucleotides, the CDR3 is TGTGCCAGCAGTCTACAGGACCCGCGGACAGATACGCAGTATTTT.

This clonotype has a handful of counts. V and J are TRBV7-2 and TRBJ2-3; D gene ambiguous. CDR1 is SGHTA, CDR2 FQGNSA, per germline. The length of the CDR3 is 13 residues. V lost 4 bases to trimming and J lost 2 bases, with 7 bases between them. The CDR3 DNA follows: TGTGCCAGCAGCTCGATATACACAGATACGCAGTATTTT. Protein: CASSSIYTDTQYF.

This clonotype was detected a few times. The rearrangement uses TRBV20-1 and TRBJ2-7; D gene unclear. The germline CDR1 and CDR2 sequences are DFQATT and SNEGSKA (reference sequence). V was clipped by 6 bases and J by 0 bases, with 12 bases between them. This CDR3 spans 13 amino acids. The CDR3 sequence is CSATRSVSYEQYV. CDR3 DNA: TGCAGTGCAACCCGCAGTGTCTCCTACGAGCAGTACGTC.

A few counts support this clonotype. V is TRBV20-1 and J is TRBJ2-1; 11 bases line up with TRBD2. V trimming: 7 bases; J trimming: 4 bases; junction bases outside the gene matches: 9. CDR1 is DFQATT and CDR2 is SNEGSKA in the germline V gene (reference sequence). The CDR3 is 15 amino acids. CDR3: CSVPTTSGGYNEQFF. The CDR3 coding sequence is TGCAGTGTTCCAACCACTAGCGGGGGATACAATGAGCAGTTCTTC.

CDR3 protein: CASSGLGGSNQPQHF. CDR3 bases: TGTGCCAGCAGTGGTCTCGGCGGTAGCAATCAGCCCCAGCATTTT. The chain couples TRBV6-1 to TRBJ1-5; D not resolved. V lost 4 bases and J lost 0, with 10 bases in between. This CDR3 is built from 15 residues. The germline gives CDR1 MNHNS, CDR2 SASEGT.

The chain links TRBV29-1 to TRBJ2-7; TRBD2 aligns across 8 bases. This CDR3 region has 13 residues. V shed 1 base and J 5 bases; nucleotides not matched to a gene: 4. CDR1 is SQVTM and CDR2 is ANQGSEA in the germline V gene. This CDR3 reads CSVEVLGRDEQYF. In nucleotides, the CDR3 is TGCAGCGTTGAAGTTCTCGGGAGGGACGAGCAGTACTTC.

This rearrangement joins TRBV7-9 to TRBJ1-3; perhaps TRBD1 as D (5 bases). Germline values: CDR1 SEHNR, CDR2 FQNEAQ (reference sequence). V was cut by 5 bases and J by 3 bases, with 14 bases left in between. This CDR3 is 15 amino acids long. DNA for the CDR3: TGTGCCAGCAGCCCACCCGGGGGTAGTGGAAACACCATATATTTT. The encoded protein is CASSPPGGSGNTIYF. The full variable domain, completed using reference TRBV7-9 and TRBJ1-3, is DTGVSQNPRHKITKRGQNVTFRCDPISEHNRLYWYRQTLGQGPEFLTYFQNEAQLEKSRLLSDRFSAERPKGSFSTLEIQRTEQGDSAMYLCASSPPGGSGNTIYFGEGSWLTVV.

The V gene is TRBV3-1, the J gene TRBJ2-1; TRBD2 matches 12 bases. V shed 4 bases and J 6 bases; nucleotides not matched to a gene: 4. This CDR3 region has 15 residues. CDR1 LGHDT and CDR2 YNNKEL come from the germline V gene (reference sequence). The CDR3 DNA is TGTGCCAGCAGCCCTCTAGCGGGGGGGACCAATGAGCAGTTCTTC. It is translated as CASSPLAGGTNEQFF.

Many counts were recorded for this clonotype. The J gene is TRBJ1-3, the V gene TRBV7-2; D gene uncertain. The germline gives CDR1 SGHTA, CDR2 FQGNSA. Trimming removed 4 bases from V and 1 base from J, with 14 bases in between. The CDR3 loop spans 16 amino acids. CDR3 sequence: CASSSQPQTSGNTIYF. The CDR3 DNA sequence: TGTGCCAGCAGCTCCCAGCCACAGACATCTGGAAACACCATATATTTT.

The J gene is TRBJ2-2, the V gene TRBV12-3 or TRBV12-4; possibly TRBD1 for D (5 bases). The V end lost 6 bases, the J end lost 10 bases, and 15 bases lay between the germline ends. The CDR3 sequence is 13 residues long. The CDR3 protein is CASSPWGAKELFF. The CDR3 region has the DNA TGTGCCAGCAGCCCCTGGGGCGCCAAGGAGCTGTTTTTT.

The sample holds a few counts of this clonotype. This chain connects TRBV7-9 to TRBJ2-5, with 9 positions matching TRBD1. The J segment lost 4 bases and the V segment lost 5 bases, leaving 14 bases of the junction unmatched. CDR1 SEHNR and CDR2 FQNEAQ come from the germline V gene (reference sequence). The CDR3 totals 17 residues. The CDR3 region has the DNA TGTGCCAGCAGCCGAGAGTGGACAGGGGTCCCGAGAGAGACCCAGTACTTC. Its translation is CASSREWTGVPRETQYF.

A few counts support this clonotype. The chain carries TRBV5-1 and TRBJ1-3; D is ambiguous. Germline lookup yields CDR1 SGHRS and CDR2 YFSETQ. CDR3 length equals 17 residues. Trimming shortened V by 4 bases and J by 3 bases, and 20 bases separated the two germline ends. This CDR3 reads CASSPFGKHGSGNTIYF. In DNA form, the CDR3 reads TGCGCCAGCAGCCCATTCGGGAAGCACGGGAGTGGAAACACCATATATTTT.

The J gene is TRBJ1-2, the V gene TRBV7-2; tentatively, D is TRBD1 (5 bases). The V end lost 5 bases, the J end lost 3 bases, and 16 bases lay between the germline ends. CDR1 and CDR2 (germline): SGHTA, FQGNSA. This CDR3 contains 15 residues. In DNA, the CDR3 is TGTGCCAGCAGCCATCTCACGGCAGGGCACTATGGCTACACCTTC. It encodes CASSHLTAGHYGYTF.

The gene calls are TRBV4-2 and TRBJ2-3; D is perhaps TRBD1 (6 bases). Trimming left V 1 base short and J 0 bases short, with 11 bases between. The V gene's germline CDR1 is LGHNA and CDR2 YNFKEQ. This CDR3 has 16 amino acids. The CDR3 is CASSQGDRPSTDTQYF. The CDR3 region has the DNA TGTGCCAGCAGCCAAGGTGACAGGCCCAGCACAGATACGCAGTATTTT.

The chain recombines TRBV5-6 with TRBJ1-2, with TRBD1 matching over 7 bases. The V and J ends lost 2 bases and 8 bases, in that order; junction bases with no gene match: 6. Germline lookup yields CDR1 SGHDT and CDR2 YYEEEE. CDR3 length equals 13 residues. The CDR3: CASSFTGVSGYTF. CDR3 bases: TGTGCCAGCAGCTTTACAGGGGTGTCGGGCTACACCTTC. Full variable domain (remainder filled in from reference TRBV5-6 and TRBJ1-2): DAGVTQSPTHLIKTRGQQVTLRCSPKSGHDTVSWYQQALGQGPQFIFQYYEEEERQRGNFPDRFSGHQFPNYSSELNVNALLLGDSALYLCASSFTGVSGYTFGSGTRLTVV.

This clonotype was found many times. This CDR3 reads CARRGGHSPLHF. CDR3 in DNA: TGTGCCAGGAGGGGAGGCCATTCACCCCTCCACTTT. This chain links TRBV21-1 with TRBJ1-6. TRBV21-1 is deemed a pseudogene. The CDR3 totals 12 residues.

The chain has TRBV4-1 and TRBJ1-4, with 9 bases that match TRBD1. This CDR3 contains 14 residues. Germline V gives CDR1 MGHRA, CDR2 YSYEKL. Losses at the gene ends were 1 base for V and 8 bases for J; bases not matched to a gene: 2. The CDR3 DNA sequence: TGCGCCAGCAGCCAAGGGACAGGGGAAGAAAAACTGTTTTTT. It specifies CASSQGTGEEKLFF.

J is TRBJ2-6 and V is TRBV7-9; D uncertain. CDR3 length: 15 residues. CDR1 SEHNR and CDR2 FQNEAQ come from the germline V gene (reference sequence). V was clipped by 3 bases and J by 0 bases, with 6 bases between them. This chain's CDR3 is CASSFPSSGANVLTF. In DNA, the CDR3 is TGTGCCAGCAGCTTTCCAAGCTCTGGGGCCAACGTCCTGACTTTC.

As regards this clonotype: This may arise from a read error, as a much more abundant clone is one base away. The CDR3 sequence is CASSRVVTTESPLHF. The CDR3, as DNA: TGTGCCAGCAGCCGGGTGGTCACCACGGAATCACCCCTCCACTTT. This chain links TRBV12-3 or TRBV12-4 with TRBJ1-6, with D uncertain. V was pared by 6 bases and J by 10 bases, with 19 bases between. This CDR3 is built from 15 residues.

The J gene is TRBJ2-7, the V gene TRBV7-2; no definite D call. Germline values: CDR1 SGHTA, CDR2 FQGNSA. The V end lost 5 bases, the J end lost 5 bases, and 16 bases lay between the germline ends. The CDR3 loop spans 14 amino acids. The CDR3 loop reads CASSLGWGSDEQYF. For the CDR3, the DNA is TGTGCCAGCAGCCTCGGGTGGGGAAGCGACGAGCAGTACTTC.